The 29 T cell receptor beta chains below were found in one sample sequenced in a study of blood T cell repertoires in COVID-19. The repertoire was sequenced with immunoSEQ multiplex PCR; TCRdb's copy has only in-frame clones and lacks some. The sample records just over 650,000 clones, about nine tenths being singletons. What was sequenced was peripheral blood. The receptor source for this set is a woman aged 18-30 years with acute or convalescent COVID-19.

Here the CDR3 DNA reads TGTGCCAGCCAGGGGTCAGGGTTCCAGCCCCAGCATTTT. Translation gives CASQGSGFQPQHF. The chain is built from TRBV27 and TRBJ1-5; TRBD1 is a possible D gene (6 bases). The CDR3 length is 13 residues. The ends were cut back, 8 bases at V and 7 bases at J, with 15 bases in the middle. Per germline, CDR1 MNHEY and CDR2 SMNVEV (reference sequence).

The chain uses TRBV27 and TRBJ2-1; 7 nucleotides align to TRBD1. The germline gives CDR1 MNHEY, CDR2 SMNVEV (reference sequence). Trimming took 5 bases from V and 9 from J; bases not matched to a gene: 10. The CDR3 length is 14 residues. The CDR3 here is CASSQGVVESEQFF. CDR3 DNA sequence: TGTGCCAGCAGTCAGGGGGTGGTGGAGAGTGAGCAGTTCTTC.

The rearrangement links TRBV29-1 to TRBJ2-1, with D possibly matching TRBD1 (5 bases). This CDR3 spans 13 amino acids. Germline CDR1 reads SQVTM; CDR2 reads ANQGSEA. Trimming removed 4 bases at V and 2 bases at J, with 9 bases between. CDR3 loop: CSVAKGTYNEQFF. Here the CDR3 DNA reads TGCAGCGTTGCGAAGGGGACCTACAATGAGCAGTTCTTC.

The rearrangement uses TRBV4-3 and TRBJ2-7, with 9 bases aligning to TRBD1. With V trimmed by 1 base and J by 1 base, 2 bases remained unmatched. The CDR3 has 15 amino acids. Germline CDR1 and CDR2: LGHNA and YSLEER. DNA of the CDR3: TGCGCCAGCAGCCAAGCCGGGACAGGGTCCTACGAGCAGTACTTC. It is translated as CASSQAGTGSYEQYF.

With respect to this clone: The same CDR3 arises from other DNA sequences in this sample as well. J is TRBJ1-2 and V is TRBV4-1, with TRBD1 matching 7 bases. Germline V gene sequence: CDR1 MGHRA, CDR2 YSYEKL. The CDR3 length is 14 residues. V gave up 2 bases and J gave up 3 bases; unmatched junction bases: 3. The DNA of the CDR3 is TGCGCCAGCAGCCAACCGGGACAGTACTATGGCTACACCTTC. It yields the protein CASSQPGQYYGYTF.

CDR3 in DNA: TGTGCCAGCTCTTCATTGGGGGCCTCTGGAAACACCATATATTTT. This sequence encodes CASSSLGASGNTIYF. The chain employs TRBV18 and TRBJ1-3; tentative D call: TRBD1 (6 bases). Germline-derived CDR1 and CDR2 are KGHSH and LQKENI. Between the trimmed V and J ends, which lost 6 bases and 0 bases, there was a span of 12 bases. The CDR3 sequence is 15 residues long.

The CDR3 sequence: CASSADGTPPYEQYF. Written as DNA, the CDR3 is TGTGCCAGCAGCGCGGACGGGACACCCCCTTACGAGCAGTACTTC. The rearrangement joins TRBV9 to TRBJ2-7, with D perhaps matching TRBD1 (6 bases). CDR3 length: 15 residues. V was pared by 3 bases and J by 4 bases, with 17 bases between. Germline V gives CDR1 SGDLS, CDR2 YYNGEE. Combining the CDR3 with reference TRBV9 and TRBJ2-7 gives the whole variable domain DSGVTQTPKHLITATGQRVTLRCSPRSGDLSVYWYQQSLDQGLQFLIQYYNGEERAKGNILERFSAQQFPDLHSELNLSSLELGDSALYFCASSADGTPPYEQYFGPGTRLTVT.

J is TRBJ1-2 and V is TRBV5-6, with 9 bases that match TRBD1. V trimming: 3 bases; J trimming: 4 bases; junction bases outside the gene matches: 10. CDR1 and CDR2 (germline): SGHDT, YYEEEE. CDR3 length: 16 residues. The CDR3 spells CASSSSRTGAIYGYTF. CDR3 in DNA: TGTGCCAGCAGCTCCTCCCGGACAGGGGCAATCTATGGCTACACCTTC.

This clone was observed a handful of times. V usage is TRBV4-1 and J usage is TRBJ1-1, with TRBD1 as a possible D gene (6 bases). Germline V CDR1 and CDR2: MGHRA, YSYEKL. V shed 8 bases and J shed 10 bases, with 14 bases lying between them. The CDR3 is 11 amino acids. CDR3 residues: CASLGGGGAFF. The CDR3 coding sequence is TGCGCCAGCCTGGGAGGGGGGGGAGCTTTCTTT.

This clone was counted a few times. The DNA for the CDR3 is TGTGCCAGCAGCCTTCCAGGGGGCACAGATACGCAGTATTTT. Its protein is CASSLPGGTDTQYF. The V call is TRBV6-2 or TRBV6-3, the J call TRBJ2-3, with D possibly matching TRBD1 (6 bases). V lost 6 bases to trimming and J lost 1 base, with 11 bases between them. Germline V gene sequence: CDR1 MNHEY, CDR2 SVGEGT. The CDR3 extends over 14 amino acids.

The chain's CDR3 is CASSQGQGRRYGYTF. CDR3 DNA sequence: TGTGCCAGCAGCCAAGGACAGGGGAGACGCTATGGCTACACCTTC. The chain has TRBV6-5 and TRBJ1-2; 9 positions match TRBD1. V was pared by 6 bases and J by 4 bases, with 9 bases of the junction left unmatched. The germline V gene encodes CDR1 MNHEY and CDR2 SVGAGI. This CDR3 has 15 residues.

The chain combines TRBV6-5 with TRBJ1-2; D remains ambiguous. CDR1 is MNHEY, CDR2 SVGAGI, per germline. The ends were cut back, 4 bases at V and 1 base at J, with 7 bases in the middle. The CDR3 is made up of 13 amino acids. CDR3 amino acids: CASSFAVNYGYTF. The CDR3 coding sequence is TGTGCCAGCAGTTTCGCAGTTAACTATGGCTACACCTTC.

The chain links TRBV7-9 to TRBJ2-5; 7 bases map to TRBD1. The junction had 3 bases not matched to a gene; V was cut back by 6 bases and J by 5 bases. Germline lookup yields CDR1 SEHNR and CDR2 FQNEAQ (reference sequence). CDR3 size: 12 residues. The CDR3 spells CASRQGYETQYF. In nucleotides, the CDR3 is TGTGCCAGCAGACAGGGGTACGAGACCCAGTACTTC.

The CDR3 DNA reads as TGTGCTAGTGTTAAAGCGGGGGGATACTACGAGCAGTACTTC. Amino acid sequence: CASVKAGGYYEQYF. The chain employs TRBV12-5 and TRBJ2-7, with TRBD2 identical over 9 bases. Germline CDR1 is LGHNT and CDR2 is FRNRAP. The CDR3 extends over 14 amino acids. V dropped 7 bases and J dropped 3; count of bases not matched to a gene: 7.

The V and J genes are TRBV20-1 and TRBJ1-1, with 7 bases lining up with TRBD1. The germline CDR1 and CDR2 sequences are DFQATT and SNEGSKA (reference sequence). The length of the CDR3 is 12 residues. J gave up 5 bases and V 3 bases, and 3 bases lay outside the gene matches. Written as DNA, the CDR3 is TGCAGTGCTAGTGAGGGGGCAACTGAAGCTTTCTTT. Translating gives CSASEGATEAFF.

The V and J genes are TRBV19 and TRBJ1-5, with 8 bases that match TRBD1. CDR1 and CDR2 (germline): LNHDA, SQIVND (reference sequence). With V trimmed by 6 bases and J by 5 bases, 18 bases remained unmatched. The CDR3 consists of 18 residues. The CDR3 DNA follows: TGTGCCAGTAGCCTAGGAATTCAGGGGGCGTACTCCGATCAGCCCCAGCATTTT. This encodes CASSLGIQGAYSDQPQHF.

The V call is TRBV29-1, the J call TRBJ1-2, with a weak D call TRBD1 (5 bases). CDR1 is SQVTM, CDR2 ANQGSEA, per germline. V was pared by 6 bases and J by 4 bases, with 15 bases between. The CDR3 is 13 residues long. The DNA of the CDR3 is TGCAGCGTCGCGGGAGGGGCGGGCTATGGCTACACCTTC. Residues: CSVAGGAGYGYTF. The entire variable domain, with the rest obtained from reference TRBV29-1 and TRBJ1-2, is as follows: SAVISQKPSRDICQRGTSLTIQCQVDSQVTMMFWYRQQPGQSLTLIATANQGSEATYESGFVIDKFPISRPNLTFSTLTVSNMSPEDSSIYLCSVAGGAGYGYTFGSGTRLTVV.

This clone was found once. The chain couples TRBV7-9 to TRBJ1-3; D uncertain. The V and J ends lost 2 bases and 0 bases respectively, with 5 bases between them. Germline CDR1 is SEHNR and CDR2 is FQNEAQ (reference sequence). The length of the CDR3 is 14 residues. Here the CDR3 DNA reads TGTGCCAGCAGCTTAATACACTCTGGAAACACCATATATTTT. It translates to CASSLIHSGNTIYF.

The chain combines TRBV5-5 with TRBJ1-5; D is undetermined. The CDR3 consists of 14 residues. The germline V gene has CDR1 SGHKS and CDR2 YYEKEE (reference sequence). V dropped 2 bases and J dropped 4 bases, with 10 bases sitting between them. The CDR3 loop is CASSFAGINQPQHF. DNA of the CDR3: TGTGCCAGCAGCTTTGCAGGAATAAATCAGCCCCAGCATTTT.

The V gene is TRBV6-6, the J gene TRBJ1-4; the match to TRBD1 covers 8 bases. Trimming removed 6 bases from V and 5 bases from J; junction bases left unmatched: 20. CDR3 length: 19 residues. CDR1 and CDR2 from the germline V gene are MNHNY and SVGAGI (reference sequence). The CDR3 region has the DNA TGTGCCAGCAGCCGAATAATCGGACAGGGCGGAAAAAGAAATGAAAAACTGTTTTTT. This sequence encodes CASSRIIGQGGKRNEKLFF.

The CDR3 is CASSHRDHEQYF. The CDR3 DNA reads TGTGCCAGCAGCCACAGGGACCACGAGCAGTACTTC. The chain uses TRBV27 and TRBJ2-7; D may be TRBD1 (6 bases). Trimming shortened V by 6 bases and J by 5 bases, and 11 bases separated the two germline ends. The CDR3 spans 12 residues. Germline CDR1 is MNHEY and CDR2 is SMNVEV (reference sequence).

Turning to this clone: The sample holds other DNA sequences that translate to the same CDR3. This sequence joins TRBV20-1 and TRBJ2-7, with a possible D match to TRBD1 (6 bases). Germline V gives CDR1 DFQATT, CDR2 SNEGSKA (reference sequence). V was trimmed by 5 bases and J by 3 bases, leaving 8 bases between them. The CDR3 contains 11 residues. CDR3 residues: CSALTGYEQYF. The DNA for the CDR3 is TGCAGTGCTTTGACAGGCTACGAGCAGTACTTC.

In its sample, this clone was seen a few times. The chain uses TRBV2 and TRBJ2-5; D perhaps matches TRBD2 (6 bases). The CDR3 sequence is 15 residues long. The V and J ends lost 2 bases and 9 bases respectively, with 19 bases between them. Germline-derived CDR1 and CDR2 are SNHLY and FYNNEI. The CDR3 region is CASSESLGNPGAQYF. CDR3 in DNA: TGTGCCAGCAGTGAATCCTTAGGCAATCCGGGGGCCCAGTACTTC.

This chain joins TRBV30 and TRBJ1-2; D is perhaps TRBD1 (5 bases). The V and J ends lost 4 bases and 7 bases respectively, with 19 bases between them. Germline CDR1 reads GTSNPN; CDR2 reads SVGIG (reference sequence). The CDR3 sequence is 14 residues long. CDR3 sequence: CAWTTRGGRGGYTF. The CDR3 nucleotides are TGTGCCTGGACTACGAGGGGAGGGAGGGGTGGCTACACCTTC. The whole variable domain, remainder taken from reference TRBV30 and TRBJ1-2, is SQTIHQWPATLVQPVGSPLSLECTVEGTSNPNLYWYRQAAGRGLQLLFYSVGIGQISSEVPQNLSASRPQDRQFILSSKKLLLSDSGFYLCAWTTRGGRGGYTFGSGTRLTVV.

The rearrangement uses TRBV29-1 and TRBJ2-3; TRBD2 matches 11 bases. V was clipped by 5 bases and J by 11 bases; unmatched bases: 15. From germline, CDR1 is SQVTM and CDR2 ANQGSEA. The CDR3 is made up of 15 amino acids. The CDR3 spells CSVYNPGTSGLGQYF. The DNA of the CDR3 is TGCAGCGTTTACAATCCCGGGACTAGCGGCTTGGGGCAGTATTTT.

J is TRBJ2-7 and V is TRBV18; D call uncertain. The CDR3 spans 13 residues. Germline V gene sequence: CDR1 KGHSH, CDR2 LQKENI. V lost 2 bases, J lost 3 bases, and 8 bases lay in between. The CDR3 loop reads CASSPGPFYEQYF. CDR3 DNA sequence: TGTGCCAGCTCACCAGGCCCTTTCTACGAGCAGTACTTC.

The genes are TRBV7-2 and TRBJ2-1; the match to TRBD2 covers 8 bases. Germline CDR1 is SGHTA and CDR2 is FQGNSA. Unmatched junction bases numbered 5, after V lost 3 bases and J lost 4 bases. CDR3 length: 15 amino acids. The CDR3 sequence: CASSFRSGAYNEQFF. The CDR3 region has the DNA TGTGCCAGCAGCTTCCGTAGCGGGGCGTACAATGAGCAGTTCTTC.

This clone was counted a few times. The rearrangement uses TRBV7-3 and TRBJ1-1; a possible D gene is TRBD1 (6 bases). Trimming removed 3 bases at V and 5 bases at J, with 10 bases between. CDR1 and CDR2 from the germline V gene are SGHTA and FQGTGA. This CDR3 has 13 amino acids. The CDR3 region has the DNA TGTGCCAGCAGCTTCGGACAGCGAACTGAAGCTTTCTTT. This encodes CASSFGQRTEAFF.

The CDR3 DNA reads TGTGCCAGCTCACCATTTCCGGGAACGAACACTGAAGCTTTCTTT. This translates into CASSPFPGTNTEAFF. J is TRBJ1-1 and V is TRBV18; no definite D call. CDR3 length: 15 amino acids. The V end was cut by 2 bases, the J end by 1 base, with 11 bases between. Germline loops: CDR1 KGHSH, CDR2 LQKENI.